This T cell receptor (beta chain) was obtained from a study of blood T cells in healthy people across ages. Overall study results and limits: Researchers judged that diversity estimates from one million T cells fell short of true values.

Using a J-beta primer mix together with a sample-barcoded 5' primer, a second PCR was run for about 6 to 12 cycles. Through a template-switch adaptor with 12 random nucleotides, each cDNA molecule received a tag. Each CDR3 protein is one row after TCRdb ran MiXCR on the 5' RACE reads. The table has fewer than 2,000,000 distinct CDR3 sequences, approximately 39% seen once; the top ten hold under 30%. Each donor supplied roughly 9.2 milliliters of peripheral blood. CDR1 and CDR2 from the germline V gene are LGHNA and YSLEER. Trimming removed 4 bases from V and 0 bases from J, with 10 bases in between. The length of the CDR3 is 15 residues. As regards this clonotype: Its antigen is unknown.

This receptor was identified in a human donor in good health. The gene calls are TRBV4-3 and TRBJ1-3; D remains ambiguous. Sequenced material: blood. CDR3 residues: CASSPGPRSGNTIYF. The CDR3 coding sequence is TGCGCCAGCAGCCCTGGACCGCGCTCTGGAAACACCATATATTTT.